What follows are 32 T cell receptor beta chains derived from one specimen sequenced in a study of T cells in Graves' hyperthyroidism and ophthalmopathy. TCR beta CDR3 sequences were amplified from RNA transcripts. HTBI primers were the set used in a first-round RT-PCR of the TCR CDR3. TCRdb re-analysed the multiplex PCR reads in MiXCR, keeping a single row per CDR3 protein. In the table there are hundreds of thousands of distinct CDR3 sequences, around 13% of which are singletons. Sample: blood. The receptors originated from a woman in her forties or fifties with Graves' ophthalmopathy.

There are a few counts of this clonotype. This chain joins TRBV14 and TRBJ2-2; D is uncertain. CDR1 and CDR2 from the germline V gene are SGHDN and FVKESK. V lost 3 bases and J 1 base, leaving 18 bases between the germline ends. This CDR3 contains 18 residues. CDR3 in DNA: TGTGCCAGCAGCCACCGGACGAAAGACACTAAGAACACCGGGGAGCTGTTTTTT. Its protein product is CASSHRTKDTKNTGELFF.

This clonotype was seen ten or more times. The V gene is TRBV14, the J gene TRBJ1-2; a possible D gene is TRBD1 (6 bases). Germline V CDR1 and CDR2: SGHDN, FVKESK. V was cut by 0 bases and J by 5 bases, with 16 bases left in between. The CDR3 runs to 16 residues. CDR3 nucleotide sequence: TGTGCCAGCAGCCAAGATAACAGGGACTTTGGATATGGCTACACCTTC. Amino acids: CASSQDNRDFGYGYTF. The variable domain in full, completed from reference TRBV14 and TRBJ1-2, reads EAGVTQFPSHSVIEKGQTVTLRCDPISGHDNLYWYRRVMGKEIKFLLHFVKESKQDESGMPNNRFLAERTGGTYSTLKVQPAELEDSGVYFCASSQDNRDFGYGYTFGSGTRLTVV.

This rearrangement joins TRBV15 to TRBJ2-1; 7 bases fit TRBD2. This CDR3 comprises 16 residues. In germline, CDR1 is LNHNV, CDR2 YYDKDF (reference sequence). Germline trimming cut 7 bases from V and 5 bases from J; bases unmatched to any gene: 14. Written as DNA, the CDR3 is TGTGCCACCACTGGAGGGAGAGGGAGGGCGCACAATGAGCAGTTCTTC. It translates to CATTGGRGRAHNEQFF.

This clonotype was recorded at least ten times. This sequence joins TRBV12-5 and TRBJ1-1; D remains ambiguous. The germline CDR1 and CDR2 sequences are LGHNT and FRNRAP. Trimming took 5 bases from V and 4 from J, leaving 8 bases between them. This CDR3 has 12 residues. The CDR3 bases are TGTGCTAGTGGTACCCATACCACTGAAGCTTTCTTT. Amino acid sequence: CASGTHTTEAFF.

V gene TRBV18 combines with J gene TRBJ2-5, with 9 bases that match TRBD2. V lost 6 bases to trimming and J lost 2 bases; unmatched junction nucleotides: 7. CDR3 length equals 15 residues. CDR1 and CDR2 (germline): KGHSH, LQKENI. Here the CDR3 reads CASSPLAGTQETQYF. The CDR3, as DNA: TGTGCCAGCTCCCCCCTAGCGGGGACACAAGAGACCCAGTACTTC. The full variable domain, its missing parts supplied by reference TRBV18 and TRBJ2-5, is NAGVMQNPRHLVRRRGQEARLRCSPMKGHSHVYWYRQLPEEGLKFMVYLQKENIIDESGMPKERFSAEFPKEGPSILRIQQVVRGDSAAYFCASSPLAGTQETQYFGPGTRLLVL.

CDR3 sequence reads: CASSEASGRADLGEQYF. The CDR3 nucleotides read TGTGCCAGCAGTGAAGCTAGCGGGAGGGCTGATCTAGGCGAGCAGTACTTC. The V gene is TRBV2, the J gene TRBJ2-7; 11 bases match TRBD2. Germline CDR1 and CDR2: SNHLY and FYNNEI. V lost 0 bases, J lost 6 bases, and 10 bases stayed unmatched. The CDR3 has 17 amino acids.

The V and J genes are TRBV29-1 and TRBJ1-6; D may be TRBD1 (6 bases). V was pared by 7 bases and J by 3 bases, with 10 bases between. This CDR3 is built from 13 residues. CDR1 and CDR2 (germline): SQVTM, ANQGSEA. The CDR3 DNA follows: TGCAGCGCCAGACAGGACTATAATTCACCCCTCCACTTT. Translated: CSARQDYNSPLHF.

J is TRBJ1-2 and V is TRBV12-3 or TRBV12-4; the match to TRBD1 covers 12 bases. The CDR3 totals 15 residues. Trimming took 3 bases from V and 4 from J; bases not matched to a gene: 3. Here the CDR3 DNA reads TGTGCCAGCAGTTTCGGGACAGGGGGCACCTATGGCTACACCTTC. Protein sequence: CASSFGTGGTYGYTF.

Ten or more counts support this clonotype. The chain employs TRBV30 and TRBJ1-1; 8 bases fit TRBD1. Germline CDR1 reads GTSNPN; CDR2 reads SVGIG (reference sequence). This CDR3 spans 12 amino acids. The V gene end was trimmed by 3 bases and the J gene end by 8 bases; junction bases not matched to a gene: 5. CDR3 nucleotides: TGTGCCTGGAGAGAACAGGGGGTAGAAGCTTTCTTT. Translation: CAWREQGVEAFF.

This clonotype appeared a single time. At one boundary the junction diverges from the germline segment, which might be a read error. This chain uses TRBV7-7 with TRBJ2-1; 8 bases agree with TRBD1. Looked up from germline, CDR1 is SSHAT and CDR2 is FNYEAQ (reference sequence). The CDR3 length is 14 residues. CDR3 sequence reads: CASSFGQGGYEQFF. The CDR3 DNA is TGTGCTAGCAGCTTTGGACAGGGCGGCTATGAGCAGTTCTTC.

The chain links TRBV11-3 to TRBJ1-2; 9 positions agree with TRBD1. Germline trimming cut 4 bases from V and 6 bases from J; bases unmatched to any gene: 9. Germline values: CDR1 SGHNT, CDR2 YENEEA. The CDR3 has 15 amino acids. The CDR3 DNA reads as TGTGCCAGCAGCTCAAACAGGGGGCTTGGGGATGGCTACACCTTC. Amino acids: CASSSNRGLGDGYTF.

This clonotype was observed at least ten times. The chain recombines TRBV18 with TRBJ2-7; 12 nucleotides match TRBD2. Germline V gives CDR1 KGHSH, CDR2 LQKENI. With V trimmed by 5 bases and J by 0 bases, 5 bases remained unmatched. CDR3 length: 16 amino acids. The CDR3 here is CASSTTSGRHSYEQYF. The CDR3 DNA sequence: TGTGCCAGCTCAACGACTAGCGGGAGACACTCCTACGAGCAGTACTTC.

At least ten counts were recorded for this clonotype. The V and J genes are TRBV7-3 and TRBJ1-5; no firm D call. Trimming took off 2 bases at V and 3 bases at J, with 5 bases between the two ends. The CDR3 has 13 amino acids. The germline CDR1 and CDR2 sequences are SGHTA and FQGTGA. For the CDR3, the DNA is TGTGCCAGCAGCTTAGAACCCAATCAGCCCCAGCATTTT. Its protein product is CASSLEPNQPQHF.

This clonotype was found once. This clone may be a read error of a much larger clone one base away. The CDR3 DNA follows: TGTGCCAGCAGCGGGACCACCGTTAACACCAGGGAGCTGTTTTTT. This translates into CASSGTTVNTRELFF. The chain carries TRBV9 and TRBJ2-2; D is undetermined. The germline gives CDR1 SGDLS, CDR2 YYNGEE. This CDR3 is built from 15 residues.

In its sample, this clonotype was seen many times. J is TRBJ2-7 and V is TRBV28; D unclear. Per the germline V gene, CDR1 is MDHEN and CDR2 is SYDVKM. The CDR3 is made up of 11 amino acids. The V gene lost 5 bases and the J gene lost 6 bases, with 8 bases spanning the gap. Here the CDR3 DNA reads TGTGCCAGCAGTATCTACACCGAGCAGTACTTC. Its translation: CASSIYTEQYF.

This clonotype was counted ten times or more. The chain has TRBV29-1 and TRBJ1-1, with TRBD1 matching over 9 bases. Germline lookup yields CDR1 SQVTM and CDR2 ANQGSEA. CDR3 size: 14 residues. V lost 3 bases and J lost 6; bases outside the gene matches: 8. Written as DNA, the CDR3 is TGCAGCGTTGATTCACCGGGACAGGGACCTGAAGCTTTCTTT. Its translation is CSVDSPGQGPEAFF.

This clonotype was recorded at least ten times. The chain couples TRBV7-9 to TRBJ2-1; TRBD2 matches 13 bases. The J segment lost 9 bases and the V segment lost 5 bases, leaving 7 bases of the junction unmatched. The CDR3 runs to 15 residues. Germline lookup yields CDR1 SEHNR and CDR2 FQNEAQ (reference sequence). The CDR3 DNA reads TGTGCCAGCAGCCGACCCGGACTAGCGGGAGTTGAGCAGTTCTTC. Protein product: CASSRPGLAGVEQFF.

This clonotype was seen a single time. V is TRBV20-1 and J is TRBJ2-5; 10 bases are a match to TRBD2. The CDR3 covers 16 residues. From germline, CDR1 is DFQATT and CDR2 SNEGSKA (reference sequence). V was clipped by 0 bases and J by 5 bases; unmatched bases: 9. The CDR3 DNA sequence: TGCAGTGCTAGAGATGCCCTAGCGGGAGCAGGGGAGACCCAGTACTTC. Its translation is CSARDALAGAGETQYF.

This chain connects TRBV14 to TRBJ2-3, with D perhaps being TRBD1 or TRBD2 (7 bases each). The V gene lost 4 bases and the J gene lost 3 bases, with 17 bases spanning the gap. Germline V gene lookup returns CDR1 SGHDN and CDR2 FVKESK. The CDR3 spans 16 residues. The CDR3 DNA sequence: TGTGCCAGCAGCCCCTCCAGGGGGGGGAGAACAGATACGCAGTATTTT. Protein product: CASSPSRGGRTDTQYF.

The chain has TRBV7-9 and TRBJ2-7, with D possibly TRBD1 on 6 matching bases. The V gene's germline CDR1 is SEHNR and CDR2 FQNEAQ (reference sequence). V was pared by 5 bases and J by 5 bases, with 13 bases between. The CDR3 has 13 amino acids. The CDR3 DNA is TGTGCCAGCAGCCCAGGACAGCCTAACGAGCAGTACTTC. This sequence encodes CASSPGQPNEQYF. The whole variable domain, remainder taken from reference TRBV7-9 and TRBJ2-7, is DTGVSQNPRHKITKRGQNVTFRCDPISEHNRLYWYRQTLGQGPEFLTYFQNEAQLEKSRLLSDRFSAERPKGSFSTLEIQRTEQGDSAMYLCASSPGQPNEQYFGPGTRLTVT.

The V call is TRBV14, the J call TRBJ2-7; D call uncertain. CDR3 length equals 15 residues. Trimming cost V 4 bases and J 0 bases, with 13 bases left between them. CDR1 and CDR2 from the germline V gene are SGHDN and FVKESK. The CDR3 DNA reads TGTGCCAGCAGCCCTGGGATGGCCAGCTCCTACGAGCAGTACTTC. Translating gives CASSPGMASSYEQYF.

The table lists this clonotype with many counts. The genes are TRBV7-9 and TRBJ1-4; D perhaps matches TRBD1 (5 bases). Germline V CDR1 and CDR2: SEHNR, FQNEAQ (reference sequence). V was clipped by 5 bases and J by 5 bases, with 21 bases between them. CDR3 length equals 17 residues. The CDR3, as DNA: TGTGCCAGCAGCCTAACCCGGGACTCGATTTTGAATGAAAAACTGTTTTTT. Translated: CASSLTRDSILNEKLFF.

This clonotype has ten or more counts. CDR3 sequence reads: CSARQGARNEQFF. In DNA, the CDR3 is TGCAGTGCTAGACAGGGGGCACGTAATGAGCAGTTCTTC. The J gene is TRBJ2-1, the V gene TRBV20-1; TRBD1 matches 8 bases. V shed 2 bases and J 7 bases; nucleotides not matched to a gene: 4. The CDR3 has 13 amino acids. Germline CDR1 reads DFQATT; CDR2 reads SNEGSKA (reference sequence).

The rearrangement links TRBV6-1 to TRBJ1-1, with TRBD1 matching over 7 bases. Germline trimming cut 6 bases from V and 6 bases from J; bases unmatched to any gene: 7. Germline-derived CDR1 and CDR2 are MNHNS and SASEGT. CDR3 length: 13 residues. The CDR3 coding sequence is TGTGCCAGCAGCCGCGACAGGGTGGCTGAAGCTTTCTTT. Its translation: CASSRDRVAEAFF.

There are many counts of this clonotype. V is TRBV5-6 and J is TRBJ2-5; D uncertain. The CDR3 length is 13 residues. Germline V gene data show CDR1 as SGHDT and CDR2 as YYEEEE. Trimming took 4 bases from V and 5 from J, leaving 12 bases between them. The CDR3 here is CASSHRVYETQYF. CDR3 bases: TGTGCCAGCAGCCATAGGGTTTACGAGACCCAGTACTTC.

Concerning this clonotype itself: This may be a read error: a much more frequent sequence differs by one nucleotide. The chain couples TRBV2 to TRBJ2-1; a weak D match, TRBD2 (5 bases). Germline V CDR1 and CDR2: SNHLY, FYNNEI. This CDR3 is 15 amino acids long. The V gene lost 1 base and the J gene lost 2 bases, with 9 bases spanning the gap. The CDR3 DNA sequence: TGTGCCAGCAGTGAAGATTCGGGGACCTACAATGAGCAGTTCTTC. It translates to CASSEDSGTYNEQFF. Drawing the rest from reference TRBV2 and TRBJ2-1, the complete variable domain is EPEVTQTPSHQVTQMGQEVILRCVPISNHLYFYWYRQILGQKVEFLVSFYNNEISEKSEIFDDQFSVERPDGSNFTLKIRSTKLEDSAMYFCASSEDSGTYNEQFFGPGTRLTVL.

This clonotype came up many times. This chain uses TRBV2 with TRBJ2-5; D not resolved. Trimming shortened V by 10 bases and J by 1 base, and 13 bases separated the two germline ends. The CDR3 sequence is 13 residues long. Germline V lookup: CDR1 SNHLY, CDR2 FYNNEI. DNA of the CDR3: TGTGCCACCGCCGGTCAGATCCAAGAGACCCAGTACTTC. It specifies CATAGQIQETQYF.

This clonotype showed up many times. This sequence joins TRBV5-1 and TRBJ2-3; 10 positions match TRBD2. This CDR3 has 17 amino acids. The ends lost 4 bases at V and 0 bases at J; junction bases unmatched: 8. Germline V CDR1 and CDR2: SGHRS, YFSETQ. This chain's CDR3 is CASSRSRTSGSTDTQYF. The CDR3 DNA reads as TGCGCCAGCAGCAGAAGTCGGACTAGCGGAAGCACAGATACGCAGTATTTT. Full variable domain (remainder filled in from reference TRBV5-1 and TRBJ2-3): KAGVTQTPRYLIKTRGQQVTLSCSPISGHRSVSWYQQTPGQGLQFLFEYFSETQRNKGNFPGRFSGRQFSNSRSEMNVSTLELGDSALYLCASSRSRTSGSTDTQYFGPGTRLTVL.

J is TRBJ2-2 and V is TRBV19, with TRBD1 identical over 8 bases. Germline CDR1 is LNHDA and CDR2 is SQIVND (reference sequence). V shed 5 bases and J 3 bases; nucleotides not matched to a gene: 8. This CDR3 is 16 amino acids long. DNA of the CDR3: TGTGCCAGTAGTCCCGGGACAGGATGGGACACCGGGGAGCTGTTTTTT. Protein: CASSPGTGWDTGELFF.

Many counts were recorded for this clonotype. The chain employs TRBV2 and TRBJ2-5; a possible D gene is TRBD2 (5 bases). The CDR3 spans 12 residues. Germline V CDR1 and CDR2: SNHLY, FYNNEI. Trimming pared 8 bases from V and 6 bases from J, leaving 13 bases between. The CDR3 reads CASLDREQTQYF. CDR3 bases: TGTGCCAGCCTCGACCGGGAACAGACCCAGTACTTC.

This clonotype appeared many times. The CDR3 loop is CASGLGQSTSGAEAFF. The CDR3 coding sequence is TGTGCTAGTGGCCTGGGACAGTCAACTTCGGGGGCTGAAGCTTTCTTT. V and J are TRBV12-5 and TRBJ1-1; 7 bases are a match to TRBD1. The J segment lost 6 bases and the V segment lost 6 bases, leaving 16 bases of the junction unmatched. CDR3 length equals 16 residues. The germline CDR1 and CDR2 sequences are LGHNT and FRNRAP.

In its sample, this clonotype was seen a few times. J is TRBJ2-1 and V is TRBV10-3; 14 bases line up with TRBD2. The CDR3 has 17 amino acids. The germline CDR1 and CDR2 sequences are ENHRY and SYGVKD. Unmatched junction bases numbered 11, after V lost 5 bases and J lost 8 bases. The CDR3: CAISQTSGRAVGHEQFF. CDR3 bases: TGTGCCATCAGTCAGACTAGCGGGAGGGCCGTTGGTCATGAGCAGTTCTTC.